The 6 T cell receptor beta chains given below trace back to one sample, sequenced in a study of cytomegalovirus exposure and HLA in healthy donors. In the PCR, 60 Vbeta and 13 Jbeta primers were used. TCRdb keeps only in-frame clones here, not all; method: immunoSEQ multiplex PCR. The table shows more than 65,000 clones, with 74% occurring only once. Sample: PBMCs. The source of these receptors is a woman aged 55-75 years in good health and CMV-seropositive.

The chain combines TRBV6-5 with TRBJ2-1; TRBD2 agrees at 7 bases. In germline, CDR1 is MNHEY, CDR2 SVGAGI. This CDR3 has 15 amino acids. With V trimmed by 10 bases and J by 0 bases, 9 bases remained unmatched. CDR3: CATGPSGSSYNEQFF. In DNA, the CDR3 is TGTGCCACCGGTCCTAGCGGTAGCTCCTACAATGAGCAGTTCTTC.

The chain recombines TRBV10-3 with TRBJ2-7; no definite D call. V was trimmed by 4 bases and J by 2 bases, leaving 9 bases between them. The V gene's germline CDR1 is ENHRY and CDR2 SYGVKD. The CDR3 has 13 amino acids. The CDR3 loop is CAISAGSTYEQYF. In nucleotides, the CDR3 is TGTGCCATCAGTGCAGGCTCGACCTACGAGCAGTACTTC.

The chain employs TRBV2 and TRBJ2-7, with D unclear. Trimming cost V 7 bases and J 0 bases, with 10 bases left between them. The germline V gene has CDR1 SNHLY and CDR2 FYNNEI. The CDR3 is 13 amino acids. The CDR3 DNA follows: TGTGCCAGCATGGTCGGTGGCTCCTACGAGCAGTACTTC. It translates to CASMVGGSYEQYF.

V and J are TRBV19 and TRBJ1-2; tentatively, D is TRBD1 (5 bases). V lost 8 bases to trimming and J lost 7 bases, with 11 bases between them. The CDR3 loop spans 11 amino acids. Germline values: CDR1 LNHDA, CDR2 SQIVND (reference sequence). The CDR3 DNA reads TGTGCCAGTCTCGGGGGAGCTGGCTACACCTTC. Encoded protein: CASLGGAGYTF.

The V and J genes are TRBV7-9 and TRBJ2-1; 9 bases are shared with TRBD2. Unmatched junction bases numbered 7, after V lost 5 bases and J lost 5 bases. The germline gives CDR1 SEHNR, CDR2 FQNEAQ (reference sequence). The CDR3 has 15 residues. DNA of the CDR3: TGTGCCAGCAGCCCCGGGGGCGGGAGGGACAATGAGCAGTTCTTC. This codes for CASSPGGGRDNEQFF. The variable domain in full, with the rest retrieved from reference TRBV7-9 and TRBJ2-1, is DTGVSQNPRHKITKRGQNVTFRCDPISEHNRLYWYRQTLGQGPEFLTYFQNEAQLEKSRLLSDRFSAERPKGSFSTLEIQRTEQGDSAMYLCASSPGGGRDNEQFFGPGTRLTVL.

The chain has TRBV7-3 and TRBJ2-7; 9 positions match TRBD2. The CDR3 is 15 amino acids. V shed 4 bases and J 5 bases; nucleotides not matched to a gene: 9. Germline lookup yields CDR1 SGHTA and CDR2 FQGTGA. The CDR3 sequence is CASSSGAGGTHEQYF. The CDR3, as DNA: TGTGCCAGCAGCTCCGGAGCGGGGGGAACCCACGAGCAGTACTTC.